The present TCR beta chain was sequenced within a study of blood T cell repertoires in COVID-19. CDR3 length: 16 residues. V was pared by 2 bases and J by 3 bases, with 3 bases of the junction left unmatched. The germline CDR1 and CDR2 sequences are MNHEY and SMNVEV (reference sequence). Enrollees, about 18 to 89 years old, lived in approximately 25 US areas. Clones were read by immunoSEQ multiplex PCR, and TCRdb kept only the in-frame ones, dropping some. The sample lists around 290,000 clones; 88% were seen once. The TCR was taken from a woman in her fifties or sixties in a cohort exposed to, infected with or recovered from COVID-19 (not recorded which). This chain joins TRBV27 and TRBJ2-1; 11 positions match TRBD2. Sequenced: PBMCs or T cells enriched from blood (not recorded which). The CDR3 reads CASSLIGTSGYNEQFF. The CDR3, as DNA: TGTGCCAGCAGTTTAATAGGGACTAGCGGCTACAATGAGCAGTTCTTC.